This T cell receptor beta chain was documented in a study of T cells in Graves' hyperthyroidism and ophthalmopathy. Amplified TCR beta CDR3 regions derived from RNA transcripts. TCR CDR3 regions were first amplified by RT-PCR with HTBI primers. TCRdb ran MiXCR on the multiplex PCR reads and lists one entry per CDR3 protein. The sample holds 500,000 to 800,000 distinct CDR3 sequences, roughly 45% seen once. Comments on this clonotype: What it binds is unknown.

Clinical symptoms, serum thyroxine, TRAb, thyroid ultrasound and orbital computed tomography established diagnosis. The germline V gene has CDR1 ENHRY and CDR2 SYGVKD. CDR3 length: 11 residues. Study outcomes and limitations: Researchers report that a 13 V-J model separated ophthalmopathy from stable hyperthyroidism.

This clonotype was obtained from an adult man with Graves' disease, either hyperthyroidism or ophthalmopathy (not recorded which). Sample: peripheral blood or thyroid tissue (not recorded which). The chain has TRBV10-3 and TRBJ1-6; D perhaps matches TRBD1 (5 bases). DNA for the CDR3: TGTGGGCGGCCAGGGAATTCACCCCTCCACTTT. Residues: CGRPGNSPLHF.